Listed below are T cell receptor beta chains from one sample, sequenced in a study of shared clonotypes between healthy human individuals. The table came from immunoSEQ multiplex PCR; TCRdb's copy has only in-frame clones and leaves some out. The sample shows 300,000 to 400,000 clones, about nine tenths of them seen only once. Sequencing input: memory CD8+ T cells sorted from blood. The origin of the receptors is a man aged 18 to 35 in good health. CDR3s include the opening cysteine and the closing phenylalanine or tryptophan. Each record gives: D gene, clone size, J gene, V gene, CDR3 protein, CDR3 DNA. D genes are given only for firm matches. Size is stated for part of the rows, as once, few or many counts, or as a class when the clone is expanded.

>NA|NA|TRBJ2-6|TRBV4-1
CASSPRGSGANVLTF
TGCGCCAGCAGCCCGCGTGGCTCTGGGGCCAACGTCCTGACTTTC
>TRBD1|NA|TRBJ1-5|TRBV7-6
CASSLGAGGDQPQHF
TGTGCCAGCAGCTTAGGGGCAGGGGGCGATCAGCCCCAGCATTTT
>NA|few|TRBJ1-3|TRBV9
CASSGLGVGHLGNTIYF
TGTGCCAGCAGCGGACTGGGGGTGGGTCATCTAGGAAACACCATATATTTT
>NA|NA|TRBJ2-2|TRBV7-9
CASSLTWTANTGELFF
TGTGCCAGCAGCCTTACGTGGACAGCGAACACCGGGGAGCTGTTTTTT
>NA|NA|TRBJ2-3|TRBV11-3
CASSPKESGIPDTQYF
TGTGCCAGCAGTCCTAAGGAGAGTGGTATCCCAGATACGCAGTATTTT
>NA|NA|TRBJ2-3|TRBV7-8
CASSDRGGTDTQYF
TGTGCCAGCAGCGACAGGGGAGGGACAGATACGCAGTATTTT
>NA|NA|TRBJ1-3|TRBV6-5
CASSSRGFAGNTIYF
TGTGCCAGCAGCAGTCGCGGGTTCGCTGGAAACACCATATATTTT
>TRBD2|NA|TRBJ2-1|TRBV25-1
CATAGGLADYNEQFF
TGTGCCACAGCAGGGGGACTAGCGGATTACAATGAGCAGTTCTTC
>NA|NA|TRBJ2-7|TRBV10-2
CASSEGWSEQYF
TGCGCCAGCAGTGAGGGTTGGAGCGAGCAGTACTTC
>NA|NA|TRBJ1-6|TRBV27
CASTVAGYNSPLHF
TGTGCCAGCACTGTAGCAGGTTATAATTCACCCCTCCACTTT
>TRBD1|NA|TRBJ2-5|TRBV7-2
CASSSTGDRGPQYF
TGTGCCAGCAGCTCCACCGGGGACAGGGGTCCCCAGTACTTC
>TRBD1|NA|TRBJ2-7|TRBV6-1
CASSFFGTGAEQYF
TGTGCCAGCAGTTTCTTCGGGACAGGGGCCGAGCAGTACTTC
>NA|NA|TRBJ1-2|TRBV7-9
CASSPASRTYGYTF
TGTGCCAGCAGCCCCGCTTCCCGGACCTATGGCTACACCTTC
>TRBD2|NA|TRBJ2-2|TRBV7-6
CASSLTTSASNTGELFF
TGTGCCAGCAGCTTGACAACTAGCGCCTCTAACACCGGGGAGCTGTTTTTT
>NA|many|TRBJ2-7|TRBV15
CATSRGDVQSSEQYF
TGTGCCACCAGCAGAGGTGACGTCCAGAGTTCAGAGCAGTACTTC
>TRBD1|NA|TRBJ1-2|TRBV9
CASSGTGRAIVGYTF
TGTGCCAGCAGCGGGACAGGGAGGGCCATAGTTGGCTACACCTTC
>NA|NA|TRBJ2-7|TRBV28
CASSFGQGYEQYF
TGTGCCAGCAGTTTTGGGCAGGGCTACGAGCAGTACTTC
>TRBD2|NA|TRBJ2-3|TRBV27
CASSLTTLRGADTQYF
TGTGCCAGCAGTTTAACGACTTTGCGGGGGGCGGATACGCAGTATTTT
>NA|NA|TRBJ1-2|TRBV7-2
CASSLGWQNYGYTF
TGTGCCAGCAGCTTAGGGTGGCAGAACTATGGCTACACCTTC
>NA|NA|TRBJ2-2|TRBV2
CAIFTGFGELFF
TGTGCCATCTTTACGGGATTCGGGGAGCTGTTTTTT
>TRBD2|NA|TRBJ2-3|TRBV11-2
CASSLSGSPADTQYF
TGTGCCAGCAGCCTAAGCGGGAGTCCCGCAGATACGCAGTATTTT
>NA|NA|TRBJ2-5|TRBV7-6
CASSLPGLPAETQYF
TGTGCCAGCAGCTTACCGGGACTCCCCGCGGAGACCCAGTACTTC
>NA|NA|TRBJ2-6|TRBV7-9
CASSDSGANVLTF
TGTGCCAGCAGCGACTCTGGGGCCAACGTCCTGACTTTC
>NA|NA|TRBJ2-1|TRBV29-1
CSVVTGHNYNEQFF
TGCAGCGTTGTAACAGGGCATAACTATAATGAGCAGTTCTTC
>NA|NA|TRBJ2-7|TRBV6-8
CASPVVAGLYEQYF
TGTGCCAGCCCGGTAGTGGCGGGGCTTTACGAGCAGTACTTC
>TRBD1|NA|TRBJ1-6|TRBV10-3
CAIRELDRVVNSPLHF
TGTGCCATCAGAGAACTGGACAGGGTGGTCAATTCACCCCTCCACTTT
>NA|NA|TRBJ1-4|TRBV14
CASSRTDTSTNEKLFF
TGTGCCAGCAGCCGAACGGACACTTCAACTAATGAAAAACTGTTTTTT
>NA|NA|TRBJ2-1|TRBV21-1
CASSKAENPSGARSYNEQFF
TGTGCCAGCAGCAAAGCCGAAAACCCTAGCGGGGCTCGCTCCTACAATGAGCAGTTCTTC
>NA|NA|TRBJ2-7|TRBV5-8
CASSWTGSYEQYF
TGTGCCAGCAGCTGGACTGGCTCCTACGAGCAGTACTTC
>NA|NA|TRBJ2-5|TRBV28
CASSPGLGETQYF
TGTGCCAGCAGTCCCGGGCTGGGGGAGACCCAGTACTTC
>NA|NA|TRBJ1-3|TRBV19
CASSTGIGISGNTIYF
TGTGCCAGTAGTACAGGTATCGGCATCTCTGGAAACACCATATATTTT
>NA|NA|TRBJ2-4|TRBV5-1
CASSSGMDIQYF
TGCGCCAGCAGCTCCGGAATGGACATTCAGTACTTC
>TRBD2|NA|TRBJ2-7|TRBV7-9
CASSLVAGKGDEQYF
TGTGCCAGCAGCCTAGTAGCGGGAAAGGGGGACGAGCAGTACTTC
>NA|NA|TRBJ1-2|TRBV28
CASSFGGDYGYTF
TGTGCCAGCAGTTTTGGGGGCGACTATGGCTACACCTTC
>TRBD1|NA|TRBJ2-7|TRBV5-6
CASSSPGQGAYEQYF
TGTGCCAGCAGCTCTCCGGGACAGGGGGCTTACGAGCAGTACTTC
>NA|NA|TRBJ1-1|TRBV6-5
CASSRGTEAFF
TGTGCCAGCAGCCGGGGGACTGAAGCTTTCTTT
>TRBD1|NA|TRBJ2-1|TRBV5-1
CASSSDRGPIYNEQFF
TGCGCCAGCAGTTCCGACAGGGGGCCCATCTACAATGAGCAGTTCTTC
>NA|NA|TRBJ1-5|TRBV28
CASRDPRGTYSNQPQHF
TGTGCCAGCAGGGACCCACGGGGGACCTATAGCAATCAGCCCCAGCATTTT
>TRBD1|NA|TRBJ1-1|TRBV27
CASSFDRATEAFF
TGTGCCAGCAGTTTCGACAGGGCCACTGAAGCTTTCTTT
>NA|NA|TRBJ2-7|TRBV6-1
CASSVWGSYEQYF
TGTGCCAGCAGTGTATGGGGTTCCTACGAGCAGTACTTC
>NA|NA|TRBJ2-5|TRBV6-5
CASTTGTQETQYF
TGTGCCAGCACCACCGGGACGCAAGAGACCCAGTACTTC
>NA|NA|TRBJ1-2|TRBV4-2
CASSQGYTDGVYGYTF
TGTGCCAGCAGCCAAGGGTATACAGACGGGGTATATGGCTACACCTTC
>NA|NA|TRBJ1-2|TRBV10-3
CAISESPDLNYGYTF
TGTGCCATCAGTGAGTCCCCGGACTTGAACTATGGCTACACCTTC
>NA|NA|TRBJ1-2|TRBV10-3
CAISVERQEGYTF
TGTGCCATCAGTGTGGAGAGACAAGAGGGCTACACCTTC
>NA|NA|TRBJ1-4|TRBV4-1
CASSPRDLVATNEKLFF
TGCGCCAGCAGCCCTCGGGACCTCGTTGCAACTAATGAAAAACTGTTTTTT
>TRBD2|NA|TRBJ2-1|TRBV11-2
CASSPISGSSNEQFF
TGTGCCAGCAGCCCGATTAGCGGGAGTTCGAATGAGCAGTTCTTC
>NA|few|TRBJ2-7|TRBV7-9
CASSLPAGTYEQYF
TGTGCCAGCAGCTTACCGGCGGGCACCTACGAGCAGTACTTC
>TRBD2|NA|TRBJ2-7|TRBV6-1
CTSSVGLAISYEQYF
TGTACCAGCAGTGTAGGACTAGCGATCTCCTACGAGCAGTACTTC
>NA|NA|TRBJ1-6|TRBV7-9
CASSPSLENNSPLHF
TGTGCCAGCAGCCCCTCATTGGAAAATAATTCACCCCTCCACTTT
>NA|NA|TRBJ2-7|TRBV10-2
CASSGSGLYSYEQYF
TGCGCCAGCAGCGGAAGCGGGCTGTACTCCTACGAGCAGTACTTC
>TRBD1|NA|TRBJ2-7|TRBV6-4
CASSEGLAGGNYEQYF
TGTGCCAGCAGTGAAGGTTTGGCAGGGGGCAACTACGAGCAGTACTTC
>NA|NA|TRBJ2-1|TRBV19
CASRGGNEQFF
TGTGCCAGCCGAGGGGGTAATGAGCAGTTCTTC
>NA|NA|TRBJ1-1|TRBV9
CASSPFWNTEAFF
TGTGCCAGCAGCCCCTTTTGGAACACTGAAGCTTTCTTT
>TRBD1|NA|TRBJ2-3|TRBV27
CASSLLGQGTDTQYF
TGTGCCAGCAGTTTATTGGGACAGGGGACAGATACGCAGTATTTT
>NA|NA|TRBJ2-3|TRBV20-1
CSALSGDTQYF
TGCAGTGCTTTGAGCGGGGATACGCAGTATTTT
>NA|NA|TRBJ2-7|TRBV5-1
CASSLARGSYEQYF
TGCGCCAGCAGCTTGGCCAGGGGCTCCTACGAGCAGTACTTC
>NA|NA|TRBJ1-6|TRBV5-6
CASSLPNSPLHF
TGTGCCAGCAGTCTGCCTAATTCACCCCTCCACTTT